The clone carrying this T cell receptor beta chain was counted a few times. Its matching antigen is unknown. TCRdb itself ran the reads through MiXCR, one entry per CDR3 protein. The sample consists of just under 65,000 distinct CDR3 sequences, roughly 49% of them appearing once. The sample comes from a study of type 1 regulatory T cells. Study-wide findings and caveats: Tr1 cells had a more restricted TCR repertoire than non-Tr1 cells.

The CDR3 extends over 19 amino acids. Germline-derived CDR1 and CDR2 are SEHNR and FQNEAQ (reference sequence). The V and J ends lost 4 bases and 2 bases respectively, with 23 bases between them. Sequenced sample: cultured non-Tr1 T cells, either the whole culture or a sorted T cell fraction (not recorded which). The V gene is TRBV7-9, the J gene TRBJ2-2, with D possibly TRBD2 on 5 matching bases. This clonotype was sampled from a human donor in good health. The CDR3 region is CASSSSRGLTSINTGELFF. The CDR3 nucleotides read TGTGCCAGCAGCTCTAGCAGAGGGCTCACCTCCATTAACACCGGGGAGCTGTTTTTT.